Presented here are 2 T cell receptor beta chains from one specimen sequenced in a study of blood T cell repertoires in COVID-19. TCRdb keeps only in-frame clones here, not all; method: immunoSEQ multiplex PCR. There are more than 200,000 clones in the sample; 80% to 90% occur only once, and about 1.7% lies in the top ten. Sequenced material: PBMCs or T cells enriched from blood (not recorded which). The receptors were sampled from a man aged 40-49 years who had recovered from COVID-19.

The CDR3 sequence: CASTKRGGSNSPLHF. Here the CDR3 DNA reads TGTGCCAGCACCAAAAGGGGGGGCAGTAATTCACCCCTCCACTTT. The V and J genes are TRBV6-5 and TRBJ1-6; possible D gene TRBD1, 6 bases. This CDR3 region has 15 residues. V lost 7 bases to trimming and J lost 6 bases, with 16 bases between them. Germline loops: CDR1 MNHEY, CDR2 SVGAGI.

The chain uses TRBV30 and TRBJ1-2; D gene uncertain. This CDR3 is 11 amino acids long. The V end was cut by 1 base, the J end by 8 bases, with 8 bases between. Germline CDR1 reads GTSNPN; CDR2 reads SVGIG (reference sequence). The CDR3 reads CAWSAAGGYTF. CDR3 sequence (DNA): TGTGCCTGGAGTGCGGCAGGAGGCTACACCTTC.